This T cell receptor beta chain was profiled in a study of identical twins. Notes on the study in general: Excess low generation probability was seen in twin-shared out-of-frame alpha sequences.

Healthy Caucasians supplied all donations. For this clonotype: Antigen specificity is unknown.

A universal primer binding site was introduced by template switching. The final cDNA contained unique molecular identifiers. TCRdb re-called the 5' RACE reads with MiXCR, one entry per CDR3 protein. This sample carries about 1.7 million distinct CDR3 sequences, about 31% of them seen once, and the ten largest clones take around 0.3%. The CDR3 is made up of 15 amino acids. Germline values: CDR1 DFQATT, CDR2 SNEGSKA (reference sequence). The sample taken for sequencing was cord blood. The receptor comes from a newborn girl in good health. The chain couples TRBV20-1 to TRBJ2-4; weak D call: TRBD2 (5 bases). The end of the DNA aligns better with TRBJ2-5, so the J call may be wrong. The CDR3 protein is CSAIKSGFRGETQYF. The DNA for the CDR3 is TGCAGTGCTATCAAATCGGGGTTTCGGGGAGAGACCCAGTACTTC.